This TCR beta chain was identified during a study of PD-L1 blockade in urothelial cancer. Study background: Before enrollment, 0 to 3 chemotherapy regimens had been given to patients. Blood gave a median around 140,000 T cells. Whole-study findings and limits: It was durable-benefit patients whose tumor-associated blood clones expanded more at 3 weeks.

Germline trimming cut 7 bases from V and 5 bases from J; bases unmatched to any gene: 9. The CDR3 spans 16 residues. Germline lookup yields CDR1 WSHSY and CDR2 SAAADI. The protocol was immunoSEQ multiplex PCR, while the TCRdb copy is restricted to in-frame clones and leaves out a portion. The sample has tens of thousands of clones, about nine tenths seen once. This clone was found once. What it binds is unknown. V gene TRBV10-2 combines with J gene TRBJ2-1; 12 nucleotides agree with TRBD2. The sequence derives from a woman in her sixties or seventies with urothelial cancer. This sample comprised PBMCs, obtained around atezolizumab (anti-PD-L1) treatment. Here the CDR3 reads CASTPLAGGLNNEQFF. As DNA, the CDR3 is TGCGCCAGCACCCCACTAGCGGGAGGATTAAACAATGAGCAGTTCTTC.